This T cell receptor (beta chain) was sequenced in a study of cytomegalovirus exposure and HLA in healthy donors. Study-wide results and limits: The number of N-insertions in an Asian-associated ancestry cluster was reportedly below the approximately 700-donor mean in a later analysis. With high specificity and sensitivity, the classifier reportedly diagnosed cytomegalovirus status.

Turning to this clone: Its antigen is unknown.

The PCR had 60 Vbeta and 13 Jbeta primers. Data came from immunoSEQ multiplex PCR; TCRdb stores just in-frame clones and leaves some out. The sample lists about 150,000 clones; roughly four fifths were seen once. V lost 3 bases and J lost 4, with 13 bases in between. The CDR3 runs 14 residues. Germline V lookup: CDR1 SGHRS, CDR2 YFSETQ. This sequence originates from a man in his late teens or twenties in good health and CMV-seronegative. Sequencing used PBMCs. This chain uses TRBV5-1 with TRBJ1-2, with D possibly being TRBD1 (6 bases). CDR3 sequence (DNA): TGCGCCAGCAGCTCGGGACAAGCATTCTATGGCTACACCTTC. This encodes CASSSGQAFYGYTF.